This TCR beta chain is drawn from a study of blood T cells in healthy people across ages. Study-wide results and limits: As age increased, TCR beta diversity per million T cells fell in a roughly linear fashion.

Healthy Russian Caucasian donors spanned ages about 6 to 95 years. Remarks on this clonotype: The antigen remains undetermined.

The CDR3 length is 19 residues. The V gene lost 4 bases and the J gene lost 1 base, with 24 bases spanning the gap. CDR1 SGHKS and CDR2 YYEKEE come from the germline V gene (reference sequence). Primed by a sample-barcoded 5' primer and a J-beta primer mix, a second PCR proceeded for about 7 to 12 cycles. With 12 random nucleotides, a template-switch adaptor tagged each individual cDNA molecule. TCRdb used MiXCR to reprocess the 5' RACE reads, holding one entry per CDR3 protein. Of over 1,500,000 distinct CDR3 sequences detected, about 50% appear once; the ten largest clones hold more than 2%. The sample comprised blood. The TCR originated in a woman between 40 and 50 years old in good health. V gene TRBV5-5 combines with J gene TRBJ1-5; no firm D call. The CDR3 DNA reads as TGTGCCAGCAGCGCCCGACCGGGCCAAACCCTTGGGAGCAATCAGCCCCAGCATTTT. This translates into CASSARPGQTLGSNQPQHF.